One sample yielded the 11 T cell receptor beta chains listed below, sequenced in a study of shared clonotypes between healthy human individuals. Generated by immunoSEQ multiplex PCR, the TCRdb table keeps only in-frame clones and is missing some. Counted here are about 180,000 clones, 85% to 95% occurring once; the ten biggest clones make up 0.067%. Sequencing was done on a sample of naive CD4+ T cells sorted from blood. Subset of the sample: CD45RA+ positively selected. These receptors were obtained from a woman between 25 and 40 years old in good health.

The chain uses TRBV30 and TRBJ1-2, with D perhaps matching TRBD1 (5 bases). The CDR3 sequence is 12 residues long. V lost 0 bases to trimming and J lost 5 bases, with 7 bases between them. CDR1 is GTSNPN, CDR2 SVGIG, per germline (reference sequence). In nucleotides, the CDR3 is TGTGCCTGGAGTGTAGGGGATTATGGCTACACCTTC. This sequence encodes CAWSVGDYGYTF.

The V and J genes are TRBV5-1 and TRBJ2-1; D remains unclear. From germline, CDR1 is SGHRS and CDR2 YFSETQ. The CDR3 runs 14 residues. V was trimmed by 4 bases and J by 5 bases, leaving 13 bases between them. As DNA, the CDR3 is TGCGCCAGCAGCGCCCGAGGCCCCAACAATGAGCAGTTCTTC. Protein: CASSARGPNNEQFF.

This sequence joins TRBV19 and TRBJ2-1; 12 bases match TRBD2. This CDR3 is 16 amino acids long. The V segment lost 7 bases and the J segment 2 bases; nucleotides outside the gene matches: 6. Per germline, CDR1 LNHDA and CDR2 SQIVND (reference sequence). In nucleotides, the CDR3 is TGTGCCAGTATTAGGACTAGCGGGAACGCCTACAATGAGCAGTTCTTC. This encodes CASIRTSGNAYNEQFF.

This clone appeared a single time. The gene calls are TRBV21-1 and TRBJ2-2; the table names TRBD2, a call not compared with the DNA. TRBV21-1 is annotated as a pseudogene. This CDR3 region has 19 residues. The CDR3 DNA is TGTGCCAGCAGCAAAGGGTATGTAGGGACTAGGGGACCCGGGCGGGAGCTGTTTTTT. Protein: CASSKGYVGTRGPGRELFF.

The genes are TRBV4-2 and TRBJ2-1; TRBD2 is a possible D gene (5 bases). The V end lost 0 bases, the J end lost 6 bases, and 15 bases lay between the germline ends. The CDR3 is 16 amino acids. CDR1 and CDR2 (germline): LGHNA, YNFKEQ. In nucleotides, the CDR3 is TGTGCCAGCAGCCAAGAGTGGGCGGGTGGGCTCAATGAGCAGTTCTTC. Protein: CASSQEWAGGLNEQFF.

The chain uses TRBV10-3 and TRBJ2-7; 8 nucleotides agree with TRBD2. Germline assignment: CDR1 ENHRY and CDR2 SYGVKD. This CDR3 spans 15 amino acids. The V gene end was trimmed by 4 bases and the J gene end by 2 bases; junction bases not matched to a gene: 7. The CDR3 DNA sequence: TGTGCCATCAGTGCGGGAGCGGGGGCAACCTACGAGCAGTACTTC. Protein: CAISAGAGATYEQYF.

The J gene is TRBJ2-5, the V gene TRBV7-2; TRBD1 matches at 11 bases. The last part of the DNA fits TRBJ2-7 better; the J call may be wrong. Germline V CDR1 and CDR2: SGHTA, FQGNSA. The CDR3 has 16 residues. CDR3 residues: CASSVSGTGGRYEQYF. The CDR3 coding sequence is TGTGCCAGCAGCGTCTCCGGGACAGGGGGTCGCTACGAGCAGTACTTC.

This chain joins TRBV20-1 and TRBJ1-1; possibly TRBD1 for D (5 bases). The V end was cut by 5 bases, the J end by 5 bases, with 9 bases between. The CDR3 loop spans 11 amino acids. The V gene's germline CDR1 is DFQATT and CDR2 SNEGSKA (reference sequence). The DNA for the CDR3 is TGCAGTGCTGGTGGGGGGACTGAAGCTTTCTTT. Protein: CSAGGGTEAFF.

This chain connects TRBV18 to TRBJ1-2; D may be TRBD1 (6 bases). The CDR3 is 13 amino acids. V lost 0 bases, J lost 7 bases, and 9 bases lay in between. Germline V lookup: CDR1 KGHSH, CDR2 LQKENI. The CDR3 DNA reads TGTGCCAGCTCACCACCGACAGGCACTGGCTACACCTTC. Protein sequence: CASSPPTGTGYTF.

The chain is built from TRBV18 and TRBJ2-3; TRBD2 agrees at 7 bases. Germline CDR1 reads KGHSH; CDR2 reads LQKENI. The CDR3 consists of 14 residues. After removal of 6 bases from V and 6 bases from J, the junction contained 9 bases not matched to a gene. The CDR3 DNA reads TGTGCCAGCTCTAAATCGACTAGCCAGGATACGCAGTATTTT. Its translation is CASSKSTSQDTQYF.

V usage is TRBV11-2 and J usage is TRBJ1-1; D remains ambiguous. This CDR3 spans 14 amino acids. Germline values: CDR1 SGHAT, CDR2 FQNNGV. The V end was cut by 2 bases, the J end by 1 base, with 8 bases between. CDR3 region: CASSLIGGNTEAFF. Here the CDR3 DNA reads TGTGCCAGCAGCTTAATCGGCGGGAACACTGAAGCTTTCTTT.